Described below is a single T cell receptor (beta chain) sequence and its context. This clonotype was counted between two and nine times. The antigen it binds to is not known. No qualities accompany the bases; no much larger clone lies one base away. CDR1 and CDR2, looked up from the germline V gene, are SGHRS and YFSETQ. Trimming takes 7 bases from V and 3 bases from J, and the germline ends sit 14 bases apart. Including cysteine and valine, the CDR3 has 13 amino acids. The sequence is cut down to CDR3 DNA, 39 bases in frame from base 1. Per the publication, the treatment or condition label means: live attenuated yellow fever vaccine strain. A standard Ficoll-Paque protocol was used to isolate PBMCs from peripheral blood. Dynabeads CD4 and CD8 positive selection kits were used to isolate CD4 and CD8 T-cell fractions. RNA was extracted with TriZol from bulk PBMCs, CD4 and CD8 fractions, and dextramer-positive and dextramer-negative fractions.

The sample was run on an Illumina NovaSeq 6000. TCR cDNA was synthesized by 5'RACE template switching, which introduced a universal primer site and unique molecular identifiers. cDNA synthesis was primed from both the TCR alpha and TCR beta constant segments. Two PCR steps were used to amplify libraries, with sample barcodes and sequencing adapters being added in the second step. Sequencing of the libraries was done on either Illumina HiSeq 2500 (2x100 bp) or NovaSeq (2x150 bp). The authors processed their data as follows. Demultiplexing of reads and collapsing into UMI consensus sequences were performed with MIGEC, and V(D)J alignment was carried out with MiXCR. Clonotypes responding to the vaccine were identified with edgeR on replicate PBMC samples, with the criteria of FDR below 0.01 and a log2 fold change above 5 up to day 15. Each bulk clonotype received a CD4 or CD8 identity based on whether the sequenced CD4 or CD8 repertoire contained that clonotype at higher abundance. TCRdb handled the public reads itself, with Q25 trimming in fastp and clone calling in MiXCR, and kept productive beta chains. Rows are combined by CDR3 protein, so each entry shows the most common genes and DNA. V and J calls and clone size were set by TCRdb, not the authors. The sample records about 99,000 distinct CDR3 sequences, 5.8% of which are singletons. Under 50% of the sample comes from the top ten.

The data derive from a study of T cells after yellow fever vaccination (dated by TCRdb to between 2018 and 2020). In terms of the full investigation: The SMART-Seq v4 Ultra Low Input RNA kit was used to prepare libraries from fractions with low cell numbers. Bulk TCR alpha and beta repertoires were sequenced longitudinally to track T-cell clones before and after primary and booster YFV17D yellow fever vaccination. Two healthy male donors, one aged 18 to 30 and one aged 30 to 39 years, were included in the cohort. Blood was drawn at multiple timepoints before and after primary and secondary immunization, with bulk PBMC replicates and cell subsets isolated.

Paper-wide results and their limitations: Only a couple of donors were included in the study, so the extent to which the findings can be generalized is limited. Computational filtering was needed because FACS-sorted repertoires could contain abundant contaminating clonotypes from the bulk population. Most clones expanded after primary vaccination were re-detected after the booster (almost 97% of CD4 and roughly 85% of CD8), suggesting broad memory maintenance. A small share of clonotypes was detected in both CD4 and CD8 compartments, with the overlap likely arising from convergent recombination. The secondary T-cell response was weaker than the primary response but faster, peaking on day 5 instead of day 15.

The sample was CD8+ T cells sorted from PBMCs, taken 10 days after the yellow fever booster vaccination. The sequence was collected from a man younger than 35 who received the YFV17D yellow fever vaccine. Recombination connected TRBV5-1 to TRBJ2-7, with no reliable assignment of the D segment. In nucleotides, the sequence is TGCGCCAGCGAGCGAGACATCCTCTACGAGCAGTACGTC. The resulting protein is CASERDILYEQYV.